These 2 T cell receptor beta chains were all obtained from the same sample, sequenced in a study of monozygotic twins with cystic fibrosis. The data were produced by immunoSEQ multiplex PCR, yet TCRdb's version contains in-frame clones alone and is incomplete. This repertoire shows about 23,000 clones, 97% found once; its top ten account for around 0.14%. Sequenced material: blood. All receptors derive from a girl aged 10-17 years with cystic fibrosis.

The chain links TRBV7-9 to TRBJ2-7, with D perhaps given as TRBD1 or TRBD2 (5 bases each). V was cut by 5 bases and J by 0 bases, with 20 bases left in between. The CDR3 has 17 residues. From germline, CDR1 is SEHNR and CDR2 FQNEAQ (reference sequence). In DNA form, the CDR3 reads TGTGCCAGCAGCAGAGAACCGGGACGGAGGAGCTCCTACGAGCAGTACTTC. Translated, it gives CASSREPGRRSSYEQYF.

V and J are TRBV4-2 and TRBJ2-3; D is unclear. CDR1 LGHNA and CDR2 YNFKEQ come from the germline V gene. Trimming cost V 1 base and J 6 bases, with 8 bases left between them. This CDR3 has 13 residues. The CDR3 DNA is TGTGCCAGCAGCCAAGCCCGCTTTGATACGCAGTATTTT. It codes for CASSQARFDTQYF.